This TCR beta chain derives from a study of blood T cell repertoires in COVID-19. Assay: immunoSEQ multiplex PCR; the TCRdb copy retains only in-frame clones and omits some. The data contain roughly 180,000 clones, roughly 86% of them seen just once; the ten biggest clones take up about 9.7%. CDR3 size: 15 residues. Trimming took 5 bases from V and 4 from J, leaving 15 bases between them. Germline CDR1 reads LNHDA; CDR2 reads SQIVND (reference sequence). The specimen was PBMCs or T cells enriched from blood (not recorded which). The TCR sequence derives from a woman in her 30s who had recovered from COVID-19. The V and J genes are TRBV19 and TRBJ2-1; D is perhaps TRBD2 (6 bases). The CDR3 DNA is TGTGCCAGTAGTCCCCAGGGACTGGCATACAATGAGCAGTTCTTC. Encoded protein: CASSPQGLAYNEQFF.